Listed below are T cell receptor beta chains from one sample, sequenced in a study of cytomegalovirus exposure and HLA in healthy donors. Measured with immunoSEQ multiplex PCR; TCRdb has only the in-frame clones, and not every one. Altogether around 40,000 clones are present, approximately 75% being singletons, with the ten largest covering approximately 1.4%. Sample: PBMCs. These receptors were obtained from a man between 25 and 39 years old in good health and CMV-seronegative. The CDR3 runs from the conserved cysteine through the conserved F or W.

v_gene: TRBV2; CDR3aa: CASSADRVYEQYF
v_gene: TRBV29-1; CDR3aa: CSGQTSQETQYF
v_gene: TRBV7-2; CDR3aa: CASSARGALSYGYTF
v_gene: TRBV30; CDR3aa: CAWGRSSNQPQHF
v_gene: TRBV7-9; CDR3aa: CASSLRPLVGNTDTQYF
v_gene: TRBV18; CDR3aa: CASSPRRPDRGNEKLFF
v_gene: TRBV5-6; CDR3aa: CASSLTRNTGELFF
v_gene: TRBV15; CDR3aa: CATSRDPGTDNYGYTF
v_gene: TRBV4-3; CDR3aa: CASSQDKLGQPSYEQYF
v_gene: TRBV4-1; CDR3aa: CASSQLIAGPYNEQFF
v_gene: TRBV6-6; CDR3aa: CASSWDRVTDTQYF
v_gene: TRBV28; CDR3aa: CASNSARQGVRNSPLHF
v_gene: TRBV2; CDR3aa: CASSESHSSTDTQYF
v_gene: TRBV21-1; CDR3aa: CASRRGLTESIANYGYTF
v_gene: TRBV7-2; CDR3aa: CASSFDSKKTEAFF
v_gene: TRBV6-1; CDR3aa: CASNRLAGVDEQYF
v_gene: TRBV29-1; CDR3aa: CSVDRDGTDTQYF
v_gene: TRBV15; CDR3aa: CATSTRTSGRNEQFF
v_gene: TRBV29-1; CDR3aa: CSVHYGSGVNEQYF
v_gene: TRBV28; CDR3aa: CASSIQLAGDPDTQYF
v_gene: TRBV5-1; CDR3aa: CASSARDRRTGELFF
v_gene: TRBV6-5; CDR3aa: CASSTGTYEQYF
v_gene: TRBV29-1; CDR3aa: CSVRGGTGTGGYEQYF
v_gene: TRBV28; CDR3aa: CATNSRTGSYEQYF
v_gene: TRBV6-1; CDR3aa: CASSELFVQISGNTIYF
v_gene: TRBV28; CDR3aa: CASSFIPDITGAYEQYF
v_gene: TRBV15; CDR3aa: CATKQGEDYGYTF
v_gene: TRBV6-5; CDR3aa: CASQLAGGYGEQYF
v_gene: TRBV7-2; CDR3aa: CASSLGDPGNTEAFF
v_gene: TRBV19; CDR3aa: CASSLGVASNQPQHF
v_gene: TRBV5-4; CDR3aa: CASSLGTSQETQYF
v_gene: TRBV4-3; CDR3aa: CASSQELASYNEQFF
v_gene: TRBV5-4; CDR3aa: CASSLGGTRYNEQFF
v_gene: TRBV7-2; CDR3aa: CASSLLKETQYF
v_gene: TRBV18; CDR3aa: CASSPRRQGADEQFF
v_gene: TRBV4-3; CDR3aa: CASSQDSSGRPNEQFF
v_gene: TRBV5-8; CDR3aa: CASSWTGAFYGYTF
v_gene: TRBV5-1; CDR3aa: CASSLGDAYNEQFF
v_gene: TRBV5-1; CDR3aa: CASRPHLTSKGTQYF
v_gene: TRBV9; CDR3aa: CASSVDDSQGYEQYF
v_gene: TRBV5-4; CDR3aa: CASKAEGDTEAFF
v_gene: TRBV28; CDR3aa: CAIQDITPYGYTF
v_gene: TRBV11-2; CDR3aa: CASSLEDRVALRSSYEQYF